Presented here are 30 T cell receptor beta chains from one specimen sequenced in a study of metastatic and nonmetastatic thyroid tumors. Patients had received no treatment of any kind before thyroid surgery. TCRdb re-clonotyped the PCR reads via MiXCR. The sample consists of approximately 86,000 clones, approximately 13% of them appearing once. Input material: tumor tissue. Receptor source: a female donor with papillary thyroid cancer or a benign thyroid nodule (not recorded which). Some clones in this sample may be carry-over from other donors' samples.

Concerning this clone itself: The junction and the germline gene differ at one end; a read error may be behind it. This chain connects TRBV7-3 to TRBJ2-2, with D possibly being TRBD1 (5 bases). Germline-derived CDR1 and CDR2 are SGHTA and FQGTGA. The CDR3 length is 14 residues. The CDR3 sequence is CASSWTHGPGELFF. DNA of the CDR3: TGCGCCAGCAGCTGGACACATGGCCCCGGGGAGCTGTTTTTT.

This clone occurred many times. The gene calls are TRBV28 and TRBJ1-1; no firm D call. This CDR3 is 12 amino acids long. The germline V and J ends were trimmed by 3 bases and 7 bases, with 9 bases remaining between them. Looked up from germline, CDR1 is MDHEN and CDR2 is SYDVKM. CDR3 protein: CASSFLGLEAFF. The CDR3 DNA reads TGTGCCAGCAGTTTTCTGGGTCTTGAAGCTTTCTTT. The variable domain in full, completed from reference TRBV28 and TRBJ1-1, reads DVKVTQSSRYLVKRTGEKVFLECVQDMDHENMFWYRQDPGLGLRLIYFSYDVKMKEKGDIPEGYSVSREKKERFSLILESASTNQTSMYLCASSFLGLEAFFGQGTRLTVV.

This clone turned up a few times. A much bigger clone sits one base away, suggesting this may be a read error. Given the absence of the conserved phenylalanine or tryptophan at the CDR3 end, a read error is likely. Other DNA sequences of this sample code for an identical CDR3. The rearrangement joins TRBV12-3 or TRBV12-4 to TRBJ2-7, with TRBD1 matching over 8 bases. The CDR3 has 14 amino acids. V lost 3 bases and J lost 4; bases outside the gene matches: 5. The CDR3 spells CASSFQGAPYEQYL. CDR3 coding DNA: TGTGCCAGCAGTTTTCAGGGGGCCCCGTACGAGCAGTACCTC.

This clone was detected ten times or more. This chain uses TRBV6-1 with TRBJ2-1, with 10 bases aligning to TRBD2. Germline V CDR1 and CDR2: MNHNS, SASEGT. Losses at the gene ends were 6 bases for V and 6 bases for J; bases not matched to a gene: 11. The CDR3 consists of 16 residues. CDR3 sequence: CASSSPGTSDANEQFF. The DNA of the CDR3 is TGTGCCAGCAGCTCTCCCGGGACTAGCGACGCCAATGAGCAGTTCTTC.

This clone was detected a few times. This could be a read error, since a much larger clone is one nucleotide away. This chain joins TRBV15 and TRBJ2-5; 8 bases align to TRBD2. Germline CDR1 is LNHNV and CDR2 is YYDKDF (reference sequence). V gave up 5 bases and J gave up 8 bases; unmatched junction bases: 13. The CDR3 has 15 residues. The CDR3 DNA reads as TGTGCCACCAGCGGTCACGCGGGAGGAGGGGATACCCAGTACTTC. Protein product: CATSGHAGGGDTQYF.

This clone was counted ten times or more. The V gene is TRBV2, the J gene TRBJ2-5; 8 bases are shared with TRBD2. The CDR3 runs to 15 residues. V lost 1 base, J lost 2 bases, and 3 bases stayed unmatched. Per germline, CDR1 SNHLY and CDR2 FYNNEI. The chain's CDR3 is CASSEDGLAQETQYF. In DNA, the CDR3 is TGTGCCAGCAGTGAAGACGGACTAGCACAAGAGACCCAGTACTTC.

This clone was detected many times. The chain recombines TRBV10-2 with TRBJ2-3; D may be TRBD2 (5 bases). This CDR3 region has 14 residues. Trimming stripped 7 bases from V and 0 bases from J, with 11 bases between. From germline, CDR1 is WSHSY and CDR2 SAAADI. Here the CDR3 reads CASTRVTSTDTQYF. The CDR3 coding sequence is TGCGCCAGCACGAGGGTAACTAGCACAGATACGCAGTATTTT.

Regarding this clone: A read error is possible here, since a much larger clone lies one base away. Within the sample, other DNA sequences also encode this same CDR3. CDR3: CSATRASDFTDTQYF. CDR3 DNA sequence: TGCAGTGCCACGAGGGCTAGCGATTTCACAGATACGCAGTATTTT. The V and J genes are TRBV20-1 and TRBJ2-3; D might be TRBD2 (6 bases). Germline values: CDR1 DFQATT, CDR2 SNEGSKA (reference sequence). V gave up 6 bases and J gave up 2 bases, with 18 bases separating them. This CDR3 contains 15 residues.

This clone was seen many times. This sequence joins TRBV28 and TRBJ2-1; maybe TRBD1 (5 bases). CDR3 length: 14 residues. V gave up 3 bases and J gave up 4 bases, with 10 bases separating them. From germline, CDR1 is MDHEN and CDR2 SYDVKM. CDR3 residues: CASSFGAEYNEQFF. The CDR3, as DNA: TGTGCCAGCAGTTTTGGGGCAGAGTACAATGAGCAGTTCTTC.

At least ten counts were recorded for this clone. The rearrangement joins TRBV5-8 to TRBJ2-7, with D unclear. The CDR3 runs 11 residues. V was cut by 7 bases and J by 2 bases, with 7 bases left in between. Germline values: CDR1 SGHTS, CDR2 YDEGEE. The CDR3 region has the DNA TGTGCCAGCCCTGGAACCTACGAGCAGTACTTC. This sequence encodes CASPGTYEQYF.

This clone was observed many times. This chain uses TRBV9 with TRBJ2-7; D not certain. This CDR3 contains 13 residues. Germline loops: CDR1 SGDLS, CDR2 YYNGEE. V dropped 0 bases and J dropped 3 bases, with 7 bases sitting between them. CDR3 residues: CASSVDWGYEQYF. The CDR3 DNA follows: TGTGCCAGCAGCGTAGATTGGGGCTACGAGCAGTACTTC.

This clone was counted many times. The same CDR3 can be traced to other DNA sequences in this sample. The chain has TRBV24-1 and TRBJ2-1, with D tentatively TRBD1 or TRBD2 (5 bases each). Germline loops: CDR1 KGHDR, CDR2 SFDVKD. V lost 3 bases to trimming and J lost 3 bases, with 11 bases between them. This CDR3 contains 15 residues. In DNA form, the CDR3 reads TGTGCCACCAGTGATGGGGGACGGGGCTACAATGAGCAGTTCTTC. This sequence encodes CATSDGGRGYNEQFF.

This clone appeared many times. This chain connects TRBV27 to TRBJ2-4; D is tentatively TRBD1 or TRBD2 (5 bases each). The germline V gene encodes CDR1 MNHEY and CDR2 SMNVEV (reference sequence). CDR3 length equals 12 residues. Trimming shortened V by 6 bases and J by 5 bases, and 8 bases separated the two germline ends. This chain's CDR3 is CASSGTENIQYF. The CDR3 coding sequence is TGTGCCAGCAGCGGGACGGAAAACATTCAGTACTTC.

As for this clone: A much larger clone is a single base away; this may be a read error. V usage is TRBV10-2 and J usage is TRBJ2-7; 7 nucleotides agree with TRBD1. Germline-derived CDR1 and CDR2 are WSHSY and SAAADI. The CDR3 runs to 11 residues. With V trimmed by 6 bases and J by 12 bases, 8 bases remained unmatched. For the CDR3, the DNA is TGCGCCAGCAGGACAGGGTGTACCGGGTACTTC. Translated, it gives CASRTGCTGYF.

In its sample, this clone was seen many times. This CDR3 is CSARVAVSNYGYTF. The CDR3 region has the DNA TGCAGTGCTAGAGTGGCAGTATCTAACTATGGCTACACCTTC. V and J are TRBV20-1 and TRBJ1-2; no definite D call. CDR1 is DFQATT and CDR2 is SNEGSKA in the germline V gene (reference sequence). The CDR3 loop spans 14 amino acids. V lost 1 base to trimming and J lost 0 bases, with 9 bases between them.

This chain links TRBV28 with TRBJ2-3; possibly TRBD1 or TRBD2 for D (5 bases each). Germline V CDR1 and CDR2: MDHEN, SYDVKM. The CDR3 has 18 residues. Trimming took off 5 bases at V and 3 bases at J, with 24 bases between the two ends. CDR3 residues: CASSPPPRGAIGTDTQYF. The CDR3 DNA sequence: TGTGCCAGCAGTCCCCCTCCCCGAGGGGCGATCGGGACAGATACGCAGTATTTT.

This clone occurred many times. This chain links TRBV5-6 with TRBJ2-3, with D perhaps given as TRBD1 or TRBD2 (7 bases each). The CDR3 runs to 13 residues. The germline V gene has CDR1 SGHDT and CDR2 YYEEEE. V dropped 9 bases and J dropped 4 bases, with 15 bases sitting between them. This CDR3 is CATRRGGADTQYF. CDR3 bases: TGTGCCACCCGCAGGGGGGGAGCAGATACGCAGTATTTT.

This chain links TRBV13 with TRBJ2-7; TRBD1 matches 12 bases. V was clipped by 5 bases and J by 2 bases; unmatched bases: 16. The germline CDR1 and CDR2 sequences are PRHDT and FYEKMQ (reference sequence). This CDR3 is 19 amino acids long. The CDR3: CASSPRLGQGARSPYEQYF. DNA of the CDR3: TGTGCCAGCAGCCCCCGCTTGGGACAGGGGGCTCGCTCTCCCTACGAGCAGTACTTC.

About this clone: A much larger clone lies one base from this, so it may be a read error. The chain combines TRBV27 with TRBJ2-7; 13 positions agree with TRBD2. The CDR3 extends over 13 amino acids. CDR1 and CDR2 (germline): MNHEY, SMNVEV (reference sequence). J was trimmed by 7 bases and V by 4 bases; bases with no gene match: 1. In DNA, the CDR3 is TGTGCCAGCAGTTGGGGACTAGCGGGAGAGCAGTACTTC. Amino acid sequence: CASSWGLAGEQYF.

V usage is TRBV29-1 and J usage is TRBJ1-2; no firm D call. The germline gives CDR1 SQVTM, CDR2 ANQGSEA. V lost 3 bases, J lost 6 bases, and 8 bases lay in between. The CDR3 spans 11 residues. The CDR3 region has the DNA TGCAGCGTTGAGGCAGACAATGGCTACACCTTC. Protein sequence: CSVEADNGYTF.

This chain connects TRBV4-1 to TRBJ2-3; TRBD2 matches at 8 bases. This CDR3 spans 17 amino acids. Germline CDR1 is MGHRA and CDR2 is YSYEKL. The V gene end was trimmed by 0 bases and the J gene end by 2 bases; junction bases not matched to a gene: 7. This chain's CDR3 is CASSQDPTSGFTDTQYF. CDR3 nucleotide sequence: TGCGCCAGCAGCCAAGATCCCACTAGCGGATTCACAGATACGCAGTATTTT.

This clone was counted at least ten times. This sequence joins TRBV3-1 and TRBJ2-2; D gene ambiguous. The V end was cut by 3 bases, the J end by 7 bases, with 9 bases between. Germline V gene sequence: CDR1 LGHDT, CDR2 YNNKEL (reference sequence). CDR3 length: 13 amino acids. The CDR3 sequence is CASSHGRGGELFF. CDR3 bases: TGTGCCAGCAGCCATGGGCGAGGCGGGGAGCTGTTTTTT. Drawing the rest from reference TRBV3-1 and TRBJ2-2, the complete variable domain is DTAVSQTPKYLVTQMGNDKSIKCEQNLGHDTMYWYKQDSKKFLKIMFSYNNKELIINETVPNRFSPKSPDKAHLNLHINSLELGDSAVYFCASSHGRGGELFFGEGSRLTVL.

This clone was counted at least ten times. The chain is built from TRBV11-2 and TRBJ2-1; D may be TRBD2 (5 bases). Trimming removed 2 bases at V and 4 bases at J, with 12 bases between. Germline V gives CDR1 SGHAT, CDR2 FQNNGV. This CDR3 comprises 15 residues. The CDR3 region is CASSLTWTGYNEQFF. Here the CDR3 DNA reads TGTGCCAGCAGCTTAACTTGGACGGGATACAATGAGCAGTTCTTC.

This clone was counted at least ten times. CDR3 protein: CSARDYTGEATEAFF. In DNA, the CDR3 is TGCAGTGCTAGAGACTATACAGGGGAGGCCACTGAAGCTTTCTTT. This chain connects TRBV20-1 to TRBJ1-1, with 7 bases identical to TRBD1. The germline CDR1 and CDR2 sequences are DFQATT and SNEGSKA (reference sequence). The J segment lost 4 bases and the V segment lost 0 bases, leaving 8 bases of the junction unmatched. This CDR3 comprises 15 residues.

This clone is large. This chain joins TRBV10-2 and TRBJ2-7; 9 bases match TRBD2. Looked up from germline, CDR1 is WSHSY and CDR2 is SAAADI. V shed 3 bases and J 7 bases; nucleotides not matched to a gene: 7. The CDR3 consists of 14 residues. This chain's CDR3 is CASSDIAGAPEQYF. As DNA, the CDR3 is TGCGCCAGCAGTGACATAGCGGGAGCCCCGGAGCAGTACTTC.

About this clone: A much larger clone is a single base away; this may be a read error. V gene TRBV12-3 or TRBV12-4 combines with J gene TRBJ1-2, with D uncertain. CDR3 size: 13 residues. V dropped 4 bases and J dropped 13 bases, with 19 bases sitting between them. The CDR3 sequence: CASSSRPLPTSTF. The CDR3 DNA follows: TGTGCCAGCAGTTCTAGACCTCTTCCGACCTCCACCTTC.

This clone has just a few counts. The chain couples TRBV24-1 to TRBJ2-5, with D possibly being TRBD1 or TRBD2 (5 bases each). CDR3 length equals 15 residues. Germline loops: CDR1 KGHDR, CDR2 SFDVKD. Between the trimmed V and J ends, which lost 3 bases and 2 bases, there was a span of 12 bases. The DNA for the CDR3 is TGTGCCACCAGTGATCCAGGGACGGGACAAGAGACCCAGTACTTC. Its protein is CATSDPGTGQETQYF.

This clone has a count of ten or more. This rearrangement joins TRBV9 to TRBJ2-2; TRBD2 matches at 8 bases. Trimming cost V 3 bases and J 2 bases; bases outside gene matches: 3. Germline V lookup: CDR1 SGDLS, CDR2 YYNGEE. This CDR3 has 15 amino acids. CDR3: CASSEGLENTGELFF. The CDR3 DNA reads TGTGCCAGCAGCGAGGGACTAGAAAACACCGGGGAGCTGTTTTTT.

This clone was found a few times. It may be a read error: a sequence one base away is much more abundant. The J gene is TRBJ1-5, the V gene TRBV11-2, with a possible D match to TRBD1 (6 bases). Germline values: CDR1 SGHAT, CDR2 FQNNGV. The CDR3 sequence is 16 residues long. Trimming cost V 0 bases and J 6 bases, with 15 bases left between them. This CDR3 reads CASSLDFPGGGQPQHF. Here the CDR3 DNA reads TGTGCCAGCAGCTTAGACTTCCCCGGGGGCGGTCAGCCCCAGCATTTT.

This clone was seen at least ten times. This chain uses TRBV20-1 with TRBJ1-4, with TRBD1 identical over 10 bases. This CDR3 is built from 15 residues. Germline CDR1 DFQATT, CDR2 SNEGSKA (reference sequence). The V segment lost 1 base and the J segment 6 bases; nucleotides outside the gene matches: 5. CDR3 region: CSARGIGQGDEKLFF. The CDR3 nucleotides are TGCAGTGCTAGAGGTATCGGACAGGGGGATGAAAAACTGTTTTTT.